Presented here are 11 T cell receptor beta chains from one specimen sequenced in a study of shared clonotypes between healthy human individuals. Profiled with immunoSEQ multiplex PCR; TCRdb holds only in-frame clones, not every one. The sample includes 1.4 million to 1.5 million clones, about 96% of them seen just once. The sample was naive CD4+ T cells sorted from blood. Subset specified: CD45RA+ positively selected. All receptors come from a man aged 25-40 years in good health.

In this sample, this clone turned up once. V is TRBV5-6 and J is TRBJ2-3; TRBD2 aligns across 12 bases. CDR1 SGHDT and CDR2 YYEEEE come from the germline V gene. The trim removed 4 bases at V and 0 bases at J, leaving 9 bases unmatched. The CDR3 runs to 18 residues. The CDR3 sequence: CASSRKPGTSGSTDTQYF. CDR3 nucleotide sequence: TGTGCCAGCAGCCGGAAACCTGGGACTAGCGGGAGCACAGATACGCAGTATTTT.

For the CDR3, the DNA is TGTGCCAGCAGGTGGGGCGGGAGGGCCTTAGATACGCAGTATTTT. Translated: CASRWGGRALDTQYF. The chain employs TRBV11-2 and TRBJ2-3; 9 bases map to TRBD2. The CDR3 runs to 15 residues. The germline V gene has CDR1 SGHAT and CDR2 FQNNGV. V gave up 6 bases and J gave up 5 bases; unmatched junction bases: 9.

The CDR3 loop reads CASGQGNYGYTF. As DNA, the CDR3 is TGTGCCAGTGGACAGGGGAATTATGGCTACACCTTC. The chain links TRBV7-9 to TRBJ1-2; TRBD1 matches 9 bases. CDR1 and CDR2 from the germline V gene are SEHNR and FQNEAQ (reference sequence). This CDR3 is 12 amino acids long. V was pared by 9 bases and J by 5 bases, with 4 bases of the junction left unmatched.

The chain's CDR3 is CASKDRFKTQYF. DNA for the CDR3: TGTGCCAGTAAGGACAGGTTTAAGACCCAGTACTTC. This chain uses TRBV19 with TRBJ2-5; 7 bases fit TRBD1. Germline values: CDR1 LNHDA, CDR2 SQIVND (reference sequence). The CDR3 length is 12 residues. With V trimmed by 7 bases and J by 6 bases, 5 bases remained unmatched.

The chain employs TRBV5-5 and TRBJ2-7, with D possibly being TRBD2 (6 bases). The CDR3 has 16 amino acids. The germline CDR1 and CDR2 sequences are SGHKS and YYEKEE (reference sequence). Trimming shortened V by 2 bases and J by 0 bases, and 15 bases separated the two germline ends. The CDR3 sequence: CASSFPGTPSSYEQYF. DNA for the CDR3: TGTGCCAGCAGCTTCCCCGGGACTCCTAGCTCCTACGAGCAGTACTTC.

V is TRBV5-8 and J is TRBJ2-3; D unclear. This CDR3 region has 11 residues. Germline CDR1 and CDR2: SGHTS and YDEGEE. V lost 4 bases and J 5 bases, leaving 5 bases between the germline ends. CDR3 bases: TGTGCCAGCAGCGTGGGAGATACGCAGTATTTT. Translation gives CASSVGDTQYF.

The chain couples TRBV2 to TRBJ2-7; 7 nucleotides match TRBD1. This CDR3 comprises 14 residues. The V and J ends lost 4 bases and 1 base, in that order; junction bases with no gene match: 4. CDR1 is SNHLY and CDR2 is FYNNEI in the germline V gene. In DNA form, the CDR3 reads TGTGCCAGCAGTGCAGGGACAGTATCCTACGAGCAGTACTTC. The encoded protein is CASSAGTVSYEQYF.

This clone was observed a single time. The J gene is TRBJ2-7, the V gene TRBV2, with TRBD2 as a possible D gene (5 bases). The germline V gene encodes CDR1 SNHLY and CDR2 FYNNEI. The ends were cut back, 7 bases at V and 5 bases at J, with 18 bases in the middle. This CDR3 region has 14 residues. CDR3 protein: CASNLLGSHDEQYF. The CDR3 region has the DNA TGTGCCAGCAATCTACTAGGTTCCCATGACGAGCAGTACTTC.

The chain uses TRBV29-1 and TRBJ2-2; possibly TRBD1 for D (5 bases). V was cut by 0 bases and J by 7 bases, with 18 bases left in between. The CDR3 length is 16 residues. Germline values: CDR1 SQVTM, CDR2 ANQGSEA. CDR3 coding DNA: TGCAGCGTTGAAGATTGGGGCTCAAAAGCAAGCGGGGAGCTGTTTTTT. Its protein is CSVEDWGSKASGELFF.

V and J are TRBV9 and TRBJ2-5; D is ambiguous. The CDR3 has 15 amino acids. V lost 4 bases, J lost 2 bases, and 15 bases lay in between. The germline V gene has CDR1 SGDLS and CDR2 YYNGEE. The CDR3 DNA reads as TGTGCCAGCAGCTCAGAAGGAAGGAGACAAGAGACCCAGTACTTC. Translated: CASSSEGRRQETQYF.

The chain employs TRBV5-1 and TRBJ2-7; either TRBD1 or TRBD2 may supply D (5 bases each). The germline CDR1 and CDR2 sequences are SGHRS and YFSETQ. Trimming pared 2 bases from V and 6 bases from J, leaving 15 bases between. This CDR3 region has 14 residues. CDR3 bases: TGCGCCAGCAGCTTAACCGGGACGTCGGGCGAGCAGTACTTC. Its protein is CASSLTGTSGEQYF.